The rows below give T cell receptor beta chains drawn from one sample of a study of shared clonotypes between healthy human individuals. TCRdb keeps only in-frame clones here, not all; method: immunoSEQ multiplex PCR. The data hold 550,000 to 750,000 clones, with about 92% observed a single time. What was sequenced was naive CD8+ T cells sorted from blood. The receptors here all came from a man aged 30 to 39 in good health. CDR3s include the opening cysteine and the closing phenylalanine or tryptophan. A D gene is named only where the DNA matches it firmly. Only some rows state a clone size, as once, few, many or a class for expanded clones.

>.|TRBJ2-7|TRBV28|14|.
CASSLIGGAYEQYF
TGTGCCAGCAGTTTAATCGGAGGGGCCTACGAGCAGTACTTC
>.|TRBJ2-1|TRBV6-5|12|.
CASSDVYNEQFF
TGTGCCAGCAGCGACGTCTACAATGAGCAGTTCTTC
>.|TRBJ2-4|TRBV28|13|.
CASSLRGNGIQYF
TGTGCCAGCAGTTTAAGAGGGAACGGCATTCAGTACTTC
>.|TRBJ2-7|TRBV4-3|16|TRBD2
CASSQDSSGVAYQQYF
TGCGCCAGCAGCCAAGATTCTAGCGGGGTGGCCTACCAGCAGTACTTC
>.|TRBJ2-1|TRBV11-2|18|TRBD2
CASSSGTSGREYYNEQFF
TGTGCCAGCAGCTCCGGGACTAGCGGGAGGGAGTACTACAATGAGCAGTTCTTC
>.|TRBJ1-4|TRBV27|16|TRBD1
CASSFLRTGESEKLFF
TGTGCCAGCAGTTTTCTCCGGACAGGGGAAAGTGAAAAACTGTTTTTT
>.|TRBJ2-7|TRBV15|14|.
CATSRAGGFVEQYF
TGTGCCACCAGCAGAGCAGGGGGGTTTGTCGAGCAGTACTTC
>.|TRBJ2-1|TRBV29-1|16|TRBD2
CSVEEGLAGSYNEQFF
TGCAGCGTTGAAGAAGGGTTAGCGGGCTCCTACAATGAGCAGTTCTTC
>.|TRBJ2-1|TRBV7-9|16|TRBD2
CASSLMGLAGENEQFF
TGTGCCAGCAGCTTAATGGGACTAGCGGGAGAAAATGAGCAGTTCTTC
>.|TRBJ2-7|TRBV19|14|.
CASSMGGSSYEQYF
TGTGCCAGTAGTATGGGGGGCAGCTCCTACGAGCAGTACTTC
>.|TRBJ2-7|TRBV7-9|17|TRBD1
CASSLGTGQGADYEQYF
TGTGCCAGCAGCTTGGGGACCGGACAGGGAGCCGACTACGAGCAGTACTTC
>few|TRBJ2-7|TRBV7-2|11|.
CASSFSGEQYF
TGTGCCAGCAGCTTTTCGGGCGAGCAGTACTTC
>once|TRBJ1-5|TRBV6-5|14|.
CASSYAAGAQPQHF
TGTGCCAGCAGTTATGCGGCAGGGGCTCAGCCCCAGCATTTT
>.|TRBJ2-2|TRBV28|15|TRBD1
CASSVGTANTGELFF
TGTGCCAGCAGTGTCGGGACAGCCAACACCGGGGAGCTGTTTTTT
>.|TRBJ1-3|TRBV15|15|.
CATSRGAGRGNTIYF
TGTGCCACCAGCAGAGGGGCAGGCAGAGGAAACACCATATATTTT
>medium-sized|TRBJ2-7|TRBV5-4|15|TRBD1
CASSISGTGTHEQYF
TGTGCCAGCAGCATATCCGGGACAGGGACCCACGAGCAGTACTTC
>.|TRBJ2-1|TRBV6-1|15|.
CASSDNPLGGNEQFF
TGTGCCAGCAGTGATAACCCTCTCGGCGGCAATGAGCAGTTCTTC
>.|TRBJ2-1|TRBV29-1|12|.
CSVQLKWDEQFF
TGCAGCGTCCAATTGAAGTGGGATGAGCAGTTCTTC
>.|TRBJ2-7|TRBV5-4|14|.
CASSLGVGSYEQYF
TGTGCCAGCAGCTTGGGTGTAGGATCCTACGAGCAGTACTTC
>.|TRBJ2-7|TRBV27|14|.
CASSLGQSDYEQYF
TGTGCCAGCTCCCTAGGGCAATCAGACTACGAGCAGTACTTC
>.|TRBJ2-1|TRBV11-2|18|TRBD1
CASSLVAGTGVRDNEQFF
TGTGCCAGCAGCTTAGTAGCCGGGACAGGGGTCCGCGACAATGAGCAGTTCTTC
>.|TRBJ2-7|TRBV10-3|15|.
CAISEGGEGAYEQYF
TGTGCCATCAGTGAGGGAGGGGAGGGGGCCTACGAGCAGTACTTC
>few|TRBJ2-1|TRBV5-1|13|TRBD2
CASRGGLVVEQFF
TGCGCCAGCAGGGGGGGACTAGTCGTTGAGCAGTTCTTC
>.|TRBJ2-2|TRBV7-6|16|.
CASSLGASLNTGELFF
TGTGCCAGCAGCTTAGGGGCTAGCCTGAACACCGGGGAGCTGTTTTTT
>.|TRBJ2-2|TRBV7-9|12|.
CAINFSTGELFF
TGTGCCATCAACTTCAGTACCGGGGAGCTGTTTTTT
>.|TRBJ2-7|TRBV5-1|14|TRBD1
CASGMGQTVYEQYF
TGCGCCAGCGGTATGGGACAGACTGTGTACGAGCAGTACTTC
>.|TRBJ1-1|TRBV7-4|11|.
CASSPRTEAFF
TGTGCCAGCAGCCCCCGCACTGAAGCTTTCTTT
>.|TRBJ2-3|TRBV7-9|16|TRBD2
CASSPTSGRGTDTQYF
TGTGCCAGCAGCCCGACTAGCGGGAGAGGCACAGATACGCAGTATTTT
>.|TRBJ2-3|TRBV6-5|15|.
CASSYSRSSGSSQYF
TGTGCCAGCAGTTACTCGAGGTCTTCCGGGAGCTCGCAGTATTTT
>.|TRBJ2-1|TRBV7-9|12|.
CASSLGANEQFF
TGTGCCAGCAGCTTGGGGGCGAATGAGCAGTTCTTC
>.|TRBJ2-1|TRBV7-3|17|TRBD2
CASSFGVGTSDYNEQFF
TGTGCCAGCAGCTTCGGAGTAGGGACTAGCGATTACAATGAGCAGTTCTTC
>.|TRBJ2-2|TRBV7-2|16|.
CASSLASTALTGELFF
TGTGCCAGCAGCTTAGCTAGCACCGCCCTCACCGGGGAGCTGTTTTTT